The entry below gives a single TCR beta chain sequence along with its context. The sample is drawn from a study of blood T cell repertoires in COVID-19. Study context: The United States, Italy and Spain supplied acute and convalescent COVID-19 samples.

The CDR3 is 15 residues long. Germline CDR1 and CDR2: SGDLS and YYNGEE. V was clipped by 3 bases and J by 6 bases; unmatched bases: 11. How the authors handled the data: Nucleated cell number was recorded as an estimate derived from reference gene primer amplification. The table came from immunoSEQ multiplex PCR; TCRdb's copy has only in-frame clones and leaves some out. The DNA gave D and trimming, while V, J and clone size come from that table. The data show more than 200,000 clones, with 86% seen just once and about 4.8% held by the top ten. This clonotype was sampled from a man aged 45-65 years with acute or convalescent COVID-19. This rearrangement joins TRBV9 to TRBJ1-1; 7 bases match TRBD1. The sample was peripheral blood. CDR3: CASSAVGGARAEAFF. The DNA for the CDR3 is TGTGCCAGCAGCGCCGTAGGGGGCGCGAGGGCTGAAGCTTTCTTT.